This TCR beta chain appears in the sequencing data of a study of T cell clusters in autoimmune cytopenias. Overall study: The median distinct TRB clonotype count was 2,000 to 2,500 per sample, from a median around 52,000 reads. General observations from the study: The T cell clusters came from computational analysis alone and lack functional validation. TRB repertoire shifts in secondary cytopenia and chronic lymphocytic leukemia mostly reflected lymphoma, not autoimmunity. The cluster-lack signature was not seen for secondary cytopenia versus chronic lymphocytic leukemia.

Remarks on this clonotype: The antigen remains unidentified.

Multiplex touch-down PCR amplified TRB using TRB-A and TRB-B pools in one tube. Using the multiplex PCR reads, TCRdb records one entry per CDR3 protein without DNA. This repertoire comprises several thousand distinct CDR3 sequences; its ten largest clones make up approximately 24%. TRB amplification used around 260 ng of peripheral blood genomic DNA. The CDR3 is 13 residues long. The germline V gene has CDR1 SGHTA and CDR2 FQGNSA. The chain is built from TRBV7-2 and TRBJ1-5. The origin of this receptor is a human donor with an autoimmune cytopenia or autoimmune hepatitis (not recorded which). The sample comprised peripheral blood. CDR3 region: CAREGWGNQPQHF.